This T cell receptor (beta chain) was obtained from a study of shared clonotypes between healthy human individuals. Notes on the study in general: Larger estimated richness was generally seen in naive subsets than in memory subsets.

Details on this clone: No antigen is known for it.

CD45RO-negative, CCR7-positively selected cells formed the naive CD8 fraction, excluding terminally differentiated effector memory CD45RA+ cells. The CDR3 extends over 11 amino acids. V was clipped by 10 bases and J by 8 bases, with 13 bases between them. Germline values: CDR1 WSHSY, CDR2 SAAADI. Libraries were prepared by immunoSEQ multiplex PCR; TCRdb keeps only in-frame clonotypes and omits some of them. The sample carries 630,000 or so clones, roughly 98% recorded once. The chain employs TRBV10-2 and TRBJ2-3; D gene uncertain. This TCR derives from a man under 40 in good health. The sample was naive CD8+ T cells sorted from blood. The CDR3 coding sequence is TGCGCCACCCTTGAGAGGTTTACGCAGTATTTT. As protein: CATLERFTQYF.